The 21 T cell receptor beta chains below all came from one sample that was sequenced in a study of control samples from healthy donors and cancer patients. This table comes from immunoSEQ multiplex PCR, and its TCRdb copy is limited to in-frame clones, with some not included. In the table there are around 120,000 clones, over 90% of which are singletons. The sequenced sample was blood. The receptors were sampled from a man aged 25-45 years in good health.

The chain combines TRBV5-1 with TRBJ2-7; TRBD1 or TRBD2 may be the D gene (5 bases each). Germline CDR1 and CDR2: SGHRS and YFSETQ. V was shortened by 2 bases and J by 3 bases, with 12 bases between the two germline ends. The CDR3 totals 14 residues. The CDR3 DNA follows: TGCGCCAGCAGCTTCGGGGACGGGTACTACGAGCAGTACTTC. Translating gives CASSFGDGYYEQYF.

The chain has TRBV5-1 and TRBJ2-5; no firm D call. The CDR3 has 14 residues. Deletions cut 4 bases from V and 2 bases from J, with 12 bases between. CDR1 is SGHRS and CDR2 is YFSETQ in the germline V gene. The CDR3 nucleotides are TGCGCCAGCAGCGCATCCGGTCAACAAGAGACCCAGTACTTC. It is translated as CASSASGQQETQYF.

The chain combines TRBV5-1 with TRBJ1-1; unclear D gene. Looked up from germline, CDR1 is SGHRS and CDR2 is YFSETQ. The CDR3 is 13 residues long. The V gene lost 0 bases and the J gene lost 3 bases, with 6 bases spanning the gap. The CDR3, as DNA: TGCGCCAGCAGCTTGGCGGAAGACACTGAAGCTTTCTTT. This encodes CASSLAEDTEAFF.

J is TRBJ2-7 and V is TRBV19, with D tentatively TRBD1 or TRBD2 (6 bases each). The ends were cut back, 8 bases at V and 7 bases at J, with 27 bases in the middle. The CDR3 runs 16 residues. The germline V gene has CDR1 LNHDA and CDR2 SQIVND (reference sequence). In DNA, the CDR3 is TGTGCCAGTTCCCCCAATGGGGGGCAAGCGTTACGGGAGCAGTACTTC. Translation: CASSPNGGQALREQYF.

The rearrangement links TRBV5-6 to TRBJ1-5; D remains unclear. Germline V gene lookup returns CDR1 SGHDT and CDR2 YYEEEE. The CDR3 spans 16 residues. Trimming removed 1 base from V and 0 bases from J, with 11 bases in between. The CDR3 loop is CASSLWAGVSNQPQHF. The CDR3 region has the DNA TGTGCCAGCAGCTTGTGGGCAGGAGTTAGCAATCAGCCCCAGCATTTT. The full variable domain, its missing parts supplied by reference TRBV5-6 and TRBJ1-5, is DAGVTQSPTHLIKTRGQQVTLRCSPKSGHDTVSWYQQALGQGPQFIFQYYEEEERQRGNFPDRFSGHQFPNYSSELNVNALLLGDSALYLCASSLWAGVSNQPQHFGDGTRLSIL.

Remarks on this clone: Other DNA sequences from this sample encode an identical CDR3 as well. This chain links TRBV6-1 with TRBJ1-5; D gene ambiguous. The V gene's germline CDR1 is MNHNS and CDR2 SASEGT. V was clipped by 3 bases and J by 9 bases, with 9 bases between them. CDR3 length: 12 amino acids. CDR3 region: CASSDSARPQHF. The DNA of the CDR3 is TGTGCCAGCAGTGATTCGGCACGGCCCCAGCATTTT.

The genes are TRBV5-6 and TRBJ2-2; 7 positions match TRBD1. CDR1 SGHDT and CDR2 YYEEEE come from the germline V gene. The CDR3 is made up of 17 amino acids. V shed 2 bases, J shed 3 bases, and the junction held 10 bases outside the gene matches. CDR3 in amino acids: CASSLPGGFSDTGELFF. CDR3 DNA: TGTGCCAGCAGCTTACCAGGGGGATTCTCCGACACCGGGGAGCTGTTTTTT.

The chain combines TRBV10-3 with TRBJ2-1; the match to TRBD1 covers 10 bases. The CDR3 loop spans 16 amino acids. Germline loops: CDR1 ENHRY, CDR2 SYGVKD. After removal of 4 bases from V and 7 bases from J, the junction contained 10 bases not matched to a gene. The CDR3 loop is CAISGGTGDFKNEQFF. DNA for the CDR3: TGTGCCATCAGTGGGGGGACAGGGGATTTCAAGAATGAGCAGTTCTTC.

DNA for the CDR3: TGTGCCAGCAGTAGGAGCGCTGAGCAGTTCTTC. Residues: CASSRSAEQFF. This rearrangement joins TRBV6-6 to TRBJ2-1; D uncertain. V lost 5 bases, J lost 9 bases, and 8 bases lay in between. CDR1 and CDR2 (germline): MNHNY, SVGAGI (reference sequence). This CDR3 contains 11 residues.

In its sample, this clone was seen once. The genes are TRBV7-2 and TRBJ2-7; 9 nucleotides line up with TRBD2. There are 15 residues in the CDR3. Germline CDR1 and CDR2: SGHTA and FQGNSA. J lost 4 bases, V lost 2 bases, and 6 bases had no gene match. In DNA, the CDR3 is TGTGCCAGCAGCTTAAGAGCGGGGGGTGGTTACGAGCAGTACGTC. This codes for CASSLRAGGGYEQYV.

This rearrangement joins TRBV10-3 to TRBJ2-3; 11 nucleotides match TRBD1. V shed 3 bases, J shed 3 bases, and the junction held 23 bases outside the gene matches. From germline, CDR1 is ENHRY and CDR2 SYGVKD. The CDR3 is made up of 22 amino acids. The CDR3 region is CAISDQPDLDRGREVRTDTQYF. For the CDR3, the DNA is TGTGCCATCAGTGACCAACCCGACCTGGACAGGGGGCGCGAGGTTAGGACAGATACGCAGTATTTT.

This chain joins TRBV13 and TRBJ1-6, with D possibly being TRBD1 (5 bases). The CDR3 loop spans 16 amino acids. Germline V gene data show CDR1 as PRHDT and CDR2 as FYEKMQ (reference sequence). Trimming took 3 bases from V and 6 from J, leaving 15 bases between them. In nucleotides, the CDR3 is TGTGCCAGCAGCTTGGGGGGGGGTTCCCGTAATTCACCCCTCCACTTT. Its translation: CASSLGGGSRNSPLHF.

The chain couples TRBV6-4 to TRBJ1-5; tentative D call: TRBD1 (5 bases). The CDR3 totals 13 residues. Trimming shortened V by 4 bases and J by 7 bases, and 11 bases separated the two germline ends. Germline CDR1 is MRHNA and CDR2 is SNTAGT. This CDR3 reads CASSVQVGQPQHF. CDR3 DNA: TGTGCCAGCAGTGTACAGGTGGGGCAGCCCCAGCATTTT.

The chain combines TRBV19 with TRBJ2-6; 8 bases agree with TRBD1. The germline V gene encodes CDR1 LNHDA and CDR2 SQIVND (reference sequence). The CDR3 has 14 amino acids. The V and J ends lost 10 bases and 6 bases, in that order; junction bases with no gene match: 8. The CDR3 reads CATGQGRVANVLTF. CDR3 bases: TGTGCCACAGGACAGGGTCGGGTGGCCAACGTCCTGACTTTC.

The chain is built from TRBV28 and TRBJ1-5; no clear D. The CDR3 sequence is 13 residues long. V was pared by 8 bases and J by 4 bases, with 12 bases between. Per the germline V gene, CDR1 is MDHEN and CDR2 is SYDVKM. The DNA of the CDR3 is TGTGCCAGCCTAGCGAGTCTTAATCAGCCCCAGCATTTT. This encodes CASLASLNQPQHF.

The rearrangement links TRBV12-5 to TRBJ1-1; a weak D match, TRBD1 (5 bases). V was shortened by 3 bases and J by 5 bases, with 13 bases between the two germline ends. Per the germline V gene, CDR1 is LGHNT and CDR2 is FRNRAP. The CDR3 contains 14 residues. CDR3 amino acids: CASGFLGLGTEAFF. The CDR3 coding sequence is TGTGCTAGTGGTTTCTTGGGGCTAGGAACTGAAGCTTTCTTT.

The CDR3 DNA is TGTGCCAGCAGCTTGAGGGAGCGGAACTATGGCTACACCTTC. It codes for CASSLRERNYGYTF. The chain links TRBV5-6 to TRBJ1-2; D not resolved. This CDR3 has 14 amino acids. CDR1 and CDR2 (germline): SGHDT, YYEEEE. Deletions cut 1 base from V and 2 bases from J, with 9 bases between.

The chain carries TRBV2 and TRBJ2-2, with TRBD2 identical over 10 bases. CDR1 SNHLY and CDR2 FYNNEI come from the germline V gene. Trimming at V came to 4 bases and at J to 4 bases, leaving 3 bases not matched to a gene. The CDR3 has 15 amino acids. CDR3 nucleotides: TGTGCCAGCAGTGCTAGCGGGGGTGGCACCGGGGAGCTGTTTTTT. Protein sequence: CASSASGGGTGELFF.

This clone has only one observation. J is TRBJ1-1 and V is TRBV18; 12 nucleotides match TRBD1. Trimming took 6 bases from V and 5 from J; bases not matched to a gene: 7. The CDR3 spans 15 residues. Germline-derived CDR1 and CDR2 are KGHSH and LQKENI. The chain's CDR3 is CASSPGQGARTEAFF. CDR3 DNA: TGTGCCAGCTCCCCGGGACAGGGGGCTAGGACTGAAGCTTTCTTT.

The chain links TRBV7-2 to TRBJ1-2; D is ambiguous. Trimming took 1 base from V and 7 from J, leaving 13 bases between them. CDR1 and CDR2 (germline): SGHTA, FQGNSA. The CDR3 consists of 14 residues. CDR3 region: CASSLEPIERGYTF. The CDR3 DNA reads as TGTGCCAGCAGCTTAGAACCCATAGAGCGTGGCTACACCTTC.

The CDR3 sequence is CASSLAGTGAYGYTF. DNA for the CDR3: TGTGCCAGCAGCTTAGCGGGGACAGGGGCCTATGGCTACACCTTC. The rearrangement links TRBV7-9 to TRBJ1-2; TRBD1 matches 10 bases. Germline CDR1 SEHNR, CDR2 FQNEAQ (reference sequence). Trimming removed 0 bases from V and 4 bases from J; junction bases left unmatched: 2. This CDR3 has 15 amino acids.